Listed here are 23 T cell receptor beta chains from one sample, sequenced in a study of OX40 agonist ivuxolimab in advanced cancers. TCRdb's copy holds only in-frame clones and misses some; the assay was immunoSEQ multiplex PCR. The sample yields around 31,000 clones, roughly nine tenths seen once. This sample comprised CD4+ or CD8+ T cells sorted from blood, obtained in a trial of the OX40 agonist ivuxolimab. These receptors all stem from an adult with an advanced solid tumor such as melanoma, head and neck, liver or kidney cancer.

V and J are TRBV27 and TRBJ2-7; D gene ambiguous. Germline V gives CDR1 MNHEY, CDR2 SMNVEV (reference sequence). This CDR3 region has 15 residues. Trimming removed 2 bases from V and 2 bases from J, with 13 bases in between. The CDR3 DNA reads TGTGCCAGCAGTTTAGGTGGGGTCGGGCCCTACGAGCAGTACTTC. Its translation is CASSLGGVGPYEQYF.

The J gene is TRBJ2-5, the V gene TRBV7-9; D remains ambiguous. The J call may be in error: the DNA end matches TRBJ2-7 better. Germline V CDR1 and CDR2: SEHNR, FQNEAQ (reference sequence). This CDR3 is built from 11 residues. The CDR3 nucleotides read TGTGCCAGCAGCTTATCTGCCGAGCAGTACTTC. Amino acid sequence: CASSLSAEQYF.

The rearrangement links TRBV11-3 to TRBJ2-1; D remains ambiguous. The germline V gene has CDR1 SGHNT and CDR2 YENEEA. This CDR3 spans 12 amino acids. Trimming left V 4 bases short and J 7 bases short, with 8 bases between. In DNA form, the CDR3 reads TGTGCCAGCAGCTCGACGGTGAATGAGCAGTTCTTC. Protein product: CASSSTVNEQFF.

The V gene is TRBV7-9, the J gene TRBJ2-7; 9 nucleotides line up with TRBD2. The CDR3 consists of 15 residues. J gave up 4 bases and V 4 bases, and 8 bases lay outside the gene matches. Germline CDR1 is SEHNR and CDR2 is FQNEAQ (reference sequence). The CDR3 bases are TGTGCCAGCAGCTCTGATAGCGGGAGAATGTACGAGCAGTACTTC. Its protein product is CASSSDSGRMYEQYF.

The chain couples TRBV19 to TRBJ2-1, with no clear D. With 3 bases removed from V and 4 bases from J, the gap between germline ends came to 7 bases. This CDR3 is 13 amino acids long. Germline CDR1 is LNHDA and CDR2 is SQIVND (reference sequence). The CDR3 loop reads CASSMDEYNEQFF. In nucleotides, the CDR3 is TGTGCCAGTAGTATGGATGAATACAATGAGCAGTTCTTC.

The chain couples TRBV19 to TRBJ1-1, with a tentative D call TRBD1 (5 bases). The ends were cut back, 4 bases at V and 4 bases at J, with 13 bases in the middle. The CDR3 runs to 14 residues. Looked up from germline, CDR1 is LNHDA and CDR2 is SQIVND (reference sequence). The CDR3 DNA follows: TGTGCCAGTAGTAACCGGGACCTGGGCACTGAAGCTTTCTTT. The encoded protein is CASSNRDLGTEAFF.

The chain employs TRBV10-3 and TRBJ2-1, with TRBD2 as a possible D gene (5 bases). The CDR3 is 15 residues long. The germline V and J ends were trimmed by 3 bases and 7 bases, with 16 bases remaining between them. The germline V gene encodes CDR1 ENHRY and CDR2 SYGVKD. The CDR3 DNA is TGTGCCATCAGTGAACACGCGGGCGGGTATAATGAGCAGTTCTTC. Translated, it gives CAISEHAGGYNEQFF.

This rearrangement joins TRBV7-2 to TRBJ2-6, with D possibly called TRBD1 or TRBD2 (5 bases each). Trimming left V 5 bases short and J 4 bases short, with 12 bases between. This CDR3 has 15 residues. The germline gives CDR1 SGHTA, CDR2 FQGNSA. The CDR3 sequence is CASSPGPLGANVLTF. The CDR3 DNA is TGTGCCAGCAGCCCGGGGCCCCTGGGGGCCAACGTCCTGACTTTC.

V and J are TRBV27 and TRBJ1-4, with 9 bases aligning to TRBD1. Trimming at V came to 2 bases and at J to 6 bases, leaving 7 bases not matched to a gene. Germline V gives CDR1 MNHEY, CDR2 SMNVEV (reference sequence). This CDR3 contains 16 residues. CDR3 protein: CASSLAGTGFHEKLFF. CDR3 DNA: TGTGCCAGCAGTTTAGCAGGGACAGGGTTTCATGAAAAACTGTTTTTT.

The J gene is TRBJ1-1, the V gene TRBV11-2; 10 bases map to TRBD1. The CDR3 has 15 amino acids. CDR1 and CDR2 (germline): SGHAT, FQNNGV. Unmatched junction bases numbered 5, after V lost 1 base and J lost 6 bases. The CDR3 DNA follows: TGTGCCAGCAGCTTAGCGGGACAGGGGCGCTCTGAAGCTTTCTTT. This gives the protein CASSLAGQGRSEAFF. Drawing the rest from reference TRBV11-2 and TRBJ1-1, the complete variable domain is EAGVAQSPRYKIIEKRQSVAFWCNPISGHATLYWYQQILGQGPKLLIQFQNNGVVDDSQLPKDRFSAERLKGVDSTLKIQPAKLEDSAVYLCASSLAGQGRSEAFFGQGTRLTVV.

The chain recombines TRBV6-1 with TRBJ2-7, with 10 bases lining up with TRBD2. Germline V lookup: CDR1 MNHNS, CDR2 SASEGT. The CDR3 has 13 residues. With 9 bases clipped from V and 5 bases from J, the junction kept 7 bases outside the gene matches. Here the CDR3 reads CASASGSLNEQYF. The CDR3 coding sequence is TGTGCCAGTGCTAGCGGGAGCCTTAACGAGCAGTACTTC.

This chain links TRBV29-1 with TRBJ2-7; the D gene could be TRBD1 or TRBD2 (6 bases each). The CDR3 length is 15 residues. Deletions cut 4 bases from V and 2 bases from J, with 18 bases between. Germline lookup yields CDR1 SQVTM and CDR2 ANQGSEA. The CDR3 reads CSVAGFGGGTYEQYF. The CDR3 DNA is TGCAGCGTTGCCGGGTTCGGGGGCGGTACCTACGAGCAGTACTTC.

The genes are TRBV27 and TRBJ2-7, with D perhaps matching TRBD1 (6 bases). Germline assignment: CDR1 MNHEY and CDR2 SMNVEV (reference sequence). This CDR3 has 15 amino acids. V was trimmed by 6 bases and J by 2 bases, leaving 17 bases between them. This chain's CDR3 is CASRTAGTSAYEQYF. The CDR3 nucleotides read TGTGCCAGCAGGACCGCCGGGACATCCGCCTACGAGCAGTACTTC.

This clone was seen a single time. V gene TRBV13 combines with J gene TRBJ1-1; no reliable D call. Trimming left V 0 bases short and J 1 base short, with 3 bases between. Germline CDR1 and CDR2: PRHDT and FYEKMQ (reference sequence). This CDR3 contains 13 residues. The CDR3 here is CASSLGGNTEAFF. The CDR3 DNA reads TGTGCCAGCAGCTTAGGAGGGAACACTGAAGCTTTCTTT.

The sample holds one count of this clone. This sequence joins TRBV28 and TRBJ1-2; unclear D gene. Germline CDR1 MDHEN, CDR2 SYDVKM. Trimming cost V 6 bases and J 8 bases, with 10 bases left between them. The CDR3 runs to 11 residues. This CDR3 is CASRSSGGYTF. The CDR3 nucleotides are TGTGCCAGCAGATCGTCGGGGGGCTACACCTTC.

The chain couples TRBV19 to TRBJ1-2; D not certain. V was cut by 3 bases and J by 7 bases, with 18 bases left in between. Germline CDR1 reads LNHDA; CDR2 reads SQIVND (reference sequence). The CDR3 sequence is 15 residues long. The CDR3 spells CASSISSARLAGYTF. The CDR3 bases are TGTGCCAGTAGTATTTCGTCGGCTCGGTTGGCTGGCTACACCTTC.

V and J are TRBV10-1 and TRBJ2-3; D is unclear. The V and J ends lost 4 bases and 0 bases respectively, with 5 bases between them. CDR1 and CDR2 from the germline V gene are WNHNN and SYGVQD (reference sequence). The CDR3 loop spans 13 amino acids. CDR3 sequence: CASSGTSTDTQYF. The CDR3 nucleotides read TGCGCCAGCAGTGGAACAAGCACAGATACGCAGTATTTT.

J is TRBJ2-7 and V is TRBV6-4; the match to TRBD1 covers 9 bases. Per germline, CDR1 MRHNA and CDR2 SNTAGT. The CDR3 is 19 residues long. The V segment lost 2 bases and the J segment 5 bases; nucleotides outside the gene matches: 19. Written as DNA, the CDR3 is TGTGCCAGCAGTGACAGGGACAGGGTTTCAATAGAGGGTGTGGACGAGCAGTACTTC. It is translated as CASSDRDRVSIEGVDEQYF.

This clone was observed once. The chain links TRBV5-1 to TRBJ2-3; weak D call: TRBD2 (6 bases). The V end lost 0 bases, the J end lost 6 bases, and 17 bases lay between the germline ends. The germline gives CDR1 SGHRS, CDR2 YFSETQ. The CDR3 runs 16 residues. In DNA, the CDR3 is TGCGCCAGCAGCTTGGAATCCGGGACTCCCCCCGATACGCAGTATTTT. Amino acids: CASSLESGTPPDTQYF. Full variable domain (remainder filled in from reference TRBV5-1 and TRBJ2-3): KAGVTQTPRYLIKTRGQQVTLSCSPISGHRSVSWYQQTPGQGLQFLFEYFSETQRNKGNFPGRFSGRQFSNSRSEMNVSTLELGDSALYLCASSLESGTPPDTQYFGPGTRLTVL.

This clone has just one count. V gene TRBV7-9 combines with J gene TRBJ2-3; D is unclear. Looked up from germline, CDR1 is SEHNR and CDR2 is FQNEAQ (reference sequence). This CDR3 has 14 residues. V lost 3 bases to trimming and J lost 0 bases, with 7 bases between them. This chain's CDR3 is CASSFLASTDTQYF. Written as DNA, the CDR3 is TGTGCCAGCAGCTTTTTGGCAAGCACAGATACGCAGTATTTT.

The genes are TRBV27 and TRBJ2-3; D ambiguous. CDR3 length: 14 residues. Trimming left V 1 base short and J 0 bases short, with 5 bases between. CDR1 and CDR2 from the germline V gene are MNHEY and SMNVEV (reference sequence). The CDR3 sequence is CASSLLGSTDTQYF. The DNA of the CDR3 is TGTGCCAGCAGTTTATTAGGTAGCACAGATACGCAGTATTTT.

The chain combines TRBV9 with TRBJ2-7; TRBD2 matches at 8 bases. The CDR3 contains 14 residues. Per germline, CDR1 SGDLS and CDR2 YYNGEE. The V and J ends lost 6 bases and 3 bases, in that order; junction bases with no gene match: 8. In DNA form, the CDR3 reads TGTGCCAGCACAGCGGGAGTTGGGAGCTACGAGCAGTACTTC. It encodes CASTAGVGSYEQYF. The whole variable domain, remainder taken from reference TRBV9 and TRBJ2-7, is DSGVTQTPKHLITATGQRVTLRCSPRSGDLSVYWYQQSLDQGLQFLIQYYNGEERAKGNILERFSAQQFPDLHSELNLSSLELGDSALYFCASTAGVGSYEQYFGPGTRLTVT.

The V call is TRBV21-1, the J call TRBJ2-2; TRBD2, the D gene given by the table, was not confirmed from the DNA. TRBV21-1 counts as a pseudogene. The CDR3 spans 15 residues. CDR3: CASNPVATNTGELFF. In nucleotides, the CDR3 is TGTGCCAGCAACCCGGTCGCCACGAACACCGGGGAGCTGTTTTTT.